These 25 T cell receptor beta chains came from one sample sequenced in a study of post-analysis software for immune sequencing data. Findings and limits, study-wide: Elevated frequency relative to controls characterized several TRBV segments in patients, TRBV5-6, TRBV5-1 and TRBV20-1 among them.

Prepared libraries of TCR beta cDNA carried unique molecular identifiers. TCRdb itself ran the PCR reads through MiXCR, one entry per CDR3 protein. The sample carries about 770,000 distinct CDR3 sequences, under 60% recorded once. Antigens for these TCRs are unknown. The sample comprised blood. Receptors were obtained from a girl between 5 and 17 years old with multiple sclerosis.

This clonotype came up a few times. The junction does not match germline at one end; this may be a read error. The gene calls are TRBV5-1 and TRBJ2-4; D perhaps matches TRBD1 (6 bases). The end of the DNA aligns better with TRBJ2-7, so the J call may be wrong. The CDR3 is 13 residues long. Germline assignment: CDR1 SGHRS and CDR2 YFSETQ. The CDR3 DNA reads as TGCGCCAGCAGATTGGACAGATCCTACGAGCAGTACTTC. It yields the protein CASRLDRSYEQYF.

The V and J genes are TRBV20-1 and TRBJ2-7, with 7 bases identical to TRBD2. V was pared by 1 base and J by 2 bases, with 5 bases of the junction left unmatched. This CDR3 spans 14 amino acids. Germline assignment: CDR1 DFQATT and CDR2 SNEGSKA (reference sequence). This chain's CDR3 is CSARVAGATYEQYF. Here the CDR3 DNA reads TGCAGTGCTAGAGTTGCGGGAGCGACCTACGAGCAGTACTTC.

The rearrangement links TRBV25-1 to TRBJ2-5; tentatively, D is TRBD2 (5 bases). Germline CDR1 reads MGHDK; CDR2 reads SYGVNS. The CDR3 runs 14 residues. The V end lost 3 bases, the J end lost 4 bases, and 12 bases lay between the germline ends. The CDR3 protein is CASSDWTDPETQYF. The CDR3 DNA reads as TGTGCCAGCAGTGACTGGACTGACCCAGAGACCCAGTACTTC.

This chain uses TRBV6-5 with TRBJ2-6; D call uncertain. In germline, CDR1 is MNHEY, CDR2 SVGAGI. The CDR3 totals 16 residues. V lost 4 bases and J 0 bases, leaving 10 bases between the germline ends. The CDR3 loop reads CASSSGESSGANVLTF. The CDR3 nucleotides read TGTGCCAGCAGTTCCGGAGAGAGCTCTGGGGCCAACGTCCTGACTTTC.

The chain has TRBV24-1 and TRBJ2-5, with TRBD1 as a possible D gene (6 bases). The length of the CDR3 is 15 residues. Germline CDR1 reads KGHDR; CDR2 reads SFDVKD. V was cut by 3 bases and J by 4 bases, with 14 bases left in between. Written as DNA, the CDR3 is TGTGCCACCAGTGATCCGGACAGCTGGCCAGAGACCCAGTACTTC. Amino acids: CATSDPDSWPETQYF.

CDR3 nucleotide sequence: TGTGCCAGCTCACCAGCCCTGGGACAGGGATCCTACGAGCAGTACTTC. Its protein product is CASSPALGQGSYEQYF. V and J are TRBV18 and TRBJ2-7; 9 nucleotides align to TRBD1. V shed 2 bases, J shed 1 base, and the junction held 6 bases outside the gene matches. Germline loops: CDR1 KGHSH, CDR2 LQKENI. This CDR3 comprises 16 residues.

This chain joins TRBV12-3 or TRBV12-4 and TRBJ2-1; 12 bases are a match to TRBD2. The V segment lost 7 bases and the J segment 2 bases; nucleotides outside the gene matches: 12. CDR3 length equals 18 residues. CDR3 DNA sequence: TGTGCCAGCACTCTACTAGCGGGAGGCGGTGGGGCCTACAATGAGCAGTTCTTC. This gives the protein CASTLLAGGGGAYNEQFF.

This chain uses TRBV9 with TRBJ2-3; 7 positions match TRBD2. The CDR3 length is 17 residues. Looked up from germline, CDR1 is SGDLS and CDR2 is YYNGEE. The ends lost 0 bases at V and 1 base at J; junction bases unmatched: 8. CDR3 region: CASSVAVSAGGTDTQYF. In DNA form, the CDR3 reads TGTGCCAGCAGCGTAGCGGTCAGCGCGGGGGGCACAGATACGCAGTATTTT.

This chain uses TRBV7-2 with TRBJ2-3; 11 bases are shared with TRBD2. The CDR3 is 17 amino acids. The V gene's germline CDR1 is SGHTA and CDR2 FQGNSA. The junction had 9 bases not matched to a gene; V was cut back by 3 bases and J by 4 bases. Written as DNA, the CDR3 is TGTGCCAGCAGCTTTGGGGTAGCGGGAGGGTTCGCAGATACGCAGTATTTT. This encodes CASSFGVAGGFADTQYF.

The chain links TRBV7-3 to TRBJ2-5; D perhaps matches TRBD2 (5 bases). This CDR3 region has 13 residues. Trimming cost V 5 bases and J 7 bases, with 14 bases left between them. Germline CDR1 and CDR2: SGHTA and FQGTGA. The CDR3 nucleotides are TGTGCCAGCAGCCCACAAGGAGGTGGGACCCAGTACTTC. It yields the protein CASSPQGGGTQYF.

The chain combines TRBV20-1 with TRBJ2-4; D gene ambiguous. Germline assignment: CDR1 DFQATT and CDR2 SNEGSKA (reference sequence). The CDR3 spans 15 residues. V was shortened by 1 base and J by 1 base, with 11 bases between the two germline ends. CDR3 in DNA: TGCAGTGCTAGAGGCCGGCTAGTTGCCAAAAACATTCAGTACTTC. Translated: CSARGRLVAKNIQYF.

This clonotype was observed a few times. V usage is TRBV5-1 and J usage is TRBJ2-3; 8 bases line up with TRBD1. The germline V gene encodes CDR1 SGHRS and CDR2 YFSETQ. The V and J ends lost 0 bases and 3 bases, in that order; junction bases with no gene match: 9. This CDR3 is 17 amino acids long. CDR3 sequence reads: CASSLGPDRVWTDTQYF. The DNA of the CDR3 is TGCGCCAGCAGCTTGGGCCCGGACAGGGTTTGGACAGATACGCAGTATTTT.

Details on this clonotype: This may be a read error: a much more frequent sequence differs by one nucleotide. The CDR3 loop is CASSESGGVETQYF. DNA for the CDR3: TGTGCCAGCAGTGAGAGCGGGGGCGTGGAGACCCAGTACTTC. The V call is TRBV6-1, the J call TRBJ2-5; 8 nucleotides match TRBD2. CDR1 is MNHNS and CDR2 is SASEGT in the germline V gene. This CDR3 has 14 residues. Trimming took 3 bases from V and 5 from J; bases not matched to a gene: 5.

The chain carries TRBV7-9 and TRBJ2-5; 10 nucleotides agree with TRBD2. The ends lost 0 bases at V and 2 bases at J; junction bases unmatched: 6. Germline CDR1 reads SEHNR; CDR2 reads FQNEAQ (reference sequence). CDR3 length: 17 amino acids. Written as DNA, the CDR3 is TGTGCCAGCAGCTTAGCTCCTGGACTAGCGGTTCAAGAGACCCAGTACTTC. Protein product: CASSLAPGLAVQETQYF.

J is TRBJ1-1 and V is TRBV20-1; 8 nucleotides match TRBD1. This CDR3 is 13 amino acids long. Germline CDR1 DFQATT, CDR2 SNEGSKA (reference sequence). The J segment lost 1 base and the V segment lost 6 bases, leaving 4 bases of the junction unmatched. The CDR3 protein is CSAVDRGNTEAFF. The CDR3 DNA sequence: TGCAGTGCCGTCGACAGGGGGAACACTGAAGCTTTCTTT.

This clonotype was detected a few times. The chain recombines TRBV29-1 with TRBJ1-5; D may be TRBD1 (5 bases). The V end lost 6 bases, the J end lost 5 bases, and 17 bases lay between the germline ends. Germline-derived CDR1 and CDR2 are SQVTM and ANQGSEA. The CDR3 runs to 14 residues. The CDR3 protein is CSVGESGRDQPQHF. CDR3 DNA: TGCAGCGTAGGGGAATCTGGCAGGGATCAGCCCCAGCATTTT. Full variable domain (rest looked up from reference TRBV29-1 and TRBJ1-5): SAVISQKPSRDICQRGTSLTIQCQVDSQVTMMFWYRQQPGQSLTLIATANQGSEATYESGFVIDKFPISRPNLTFSTLTVSNMSPEDSSIYLCSVGESGRDQPQHFGDGTRLSIL.

V is TRBV18 and J is TRBJ2-3; 8 bases agree with TRBD1. This CDR3 contains 16 residues. Germline CDR1 and CDR2: KGHSH and LQKENI. Unmatched junction bases numbered 10, after V lost 5 bases and J lost 3 bases. This CDR3 reads CASSNPRDRPTDTQYF. CDR3 nucleotides: TGTGCCAGCTCAAACCCCCGGGACAGGCCGACAGATACGCAGTATTTT.

This chain joins TRBV20-1 and TRBJ1-1; D possibly corresponds to TRBD1 (5 bases). CDR1 and CDR2 (germline): DFQATT, SNEGSKA (reference sequence). The V and J ends lost 7 bases and 0 bases respectively, with 9 bases between them. The CDR3 is 12 residues long. This CDR3 is CSGRGLNTEAFF. The CDR3 region has the DNA TGCAGTGGCCGGGGCCTGAACACTGAAGCTTTCTTT.

The chain recombines TRBV7-9 with TRBJ2-1, with 10 bases lining up with TRBD2. V lost 7 bases to trimming and J lost 3 bases; unmatched junction nucleotides: 15. From germline, CDR1 is SEHNR and CDR2 FQNEAQ (reference sequence). This CDR3 comprises 18 residues. CDR3 in DNA: TGTGCCAGCACCGTAGCCCCTAGCGGGAGAGGGCACTACAATGAGCAGTTCTTC. Amino acids: CASTVAPSGRGHYNEQFF.

The V and J genes are TRBV18 and TRBJ2-3, with TRBD2 matching 7 bases. The germline gives CDR1 KGHSH, CDR2 LQKENI. V was pared by 1 base and J by 3 bases, with 1 base of the junction left unmatched. The CDR3 has 14 amino acids. CDR3 region: CASSPREGTDTQYF. CDR3 nucleotide sequence: TGTGCCAGCTCACCACGGGAGGGGACAGATACGCAGTATTTT.

CDR3 bases: TGCGCCAGCAGCTTGGAAGGGACTAGCGGGGTCCTTAGGGATGAGCAGTTCTTC. Protein: CASSLEGTSGVLRDEQFF. This chain connects TRBV5-1 to TRBJ2-1; the match to TRBD2 covers 13 bases. The CDR3 sequence is 18 residues long. V was pared by 0 bases and J by 8 bases, with 11 bases of the junction left unmatched. The V gene's germline CDR1 is SGHRS and CDR2 YFSETQ.

The sample holds a few counts of this clonotype. The V call is TRBV15, the J call TRBJ2-3; 8 nucleotides agree with TRBD2. The germline gives CDR1 LNHNV, CDR2 YYDKDF (reference sequence). The CDR3 runs 17 residues. V shed 5 bases and J 4 bases; nucleotides not matched to a gene: 14. As DNA, the CDR3 is TGTGCCACCAGCGGGACGGGAGGGCGATTCCCTTCAGATACGCAGTATTTT. Translated: CATSGTGGRFPSDTQYF.

Comment on this clonotype: One junction end does not reproduce the germline sequence, and a read error may be involved. The V gene is TRBV5-1, the J gene TRBJ2-3; 7 nucleotides match TRBD2. Germline-derived CDR1 and CDR2 are SGHRS and YFSETQ. The CDR3 extends over 17 amino acids. DNA for the CDR3: TGCGCCAGCAGCCCACCCACCACTAGCGTGGGCACAGATGCGCAGTATTTT. This codes for CASSPPTTSVGTDAQYF. Variable domain in full (rest from reference TRBV5-1 and TRBJ2-3): KAGVTQTPRYLIKTRGQQVTLSCSPISGHRSVSWYQQTPGQGLQFLFEYFSETQRNKGNFPGRFSGRQFSNSRSEMNVSTLELGDSALYLCASSPPTTSVGTDAQYFGPGTRLTVL.

The CDR3 here is CASGRGTHTEAFF. CDR3 sequence (DNA): TGTGCCAGCGGTAGAGGAACACACACTGAAGCTTTCTTT. J is TRBJ1-1 and V is TRBV28; D is undetermined. V shed 8 bases and J shed 3 bases, with 13 bases lying between them. The CDR3 covers 13 residues. Germline V lookup: CDR1 MDHEN, CDR2 SYDVKM.

V gene TRBV5-1 combines with J gene TRBJ2-7, with a weak D call TRBD2 (5 bases). With 5 bases removed from V and 0 bases from J, the gap between germline ends came to 18 bases. This CDR3 has 16 residues. From germline, CDR1 is SGHRS and CDR2 YFSETQ. The CDR3 DNA is TGCGCCAGCAGGAATCCGGGCACGGGGAGCTCCTACGAGCAGTACTTC. Its protein is CASRNPGTGSSYEQYF.